The 19 T cell receptor beta chains below were found in one sample sequenced in a study of technical replicates of blood from a few donors. Profiled with immunoSEQ multiplex PCR; TCRdb holds only in-frame clones, not every one. Found here are around 70,000 clones, 95% of them singletons; the top ten hold approximately 0.26%. The sequenced sample was T cells isolated from PBMCs. The receptors derive from a human donor in good health.

This clone was counted once. V and J are TRBV18 and TRBJ1-5, with D uncertain. CDR3 size: 14 residues. Deletions cut 3 bases from V and 6 bases from J, with 12 bases between. Germline lookup yields CDR1 KGHSH and CDR2 LQKENI. DNA of the CDR3: TGTGCCAGCTCACCCGGAACAGAAGGTCAGCCCCAGCATTTT. It translates to CASSPGTEGQPQHF. The full variable domain, its missing parts supplied by reference TRBV18 and TRBJ1-5, is NAGVMQNPRHLVRRRGQEARLRCSPMKGHSHVYWYRQLPEEGLKFMVYLQKENIIDESGMPKERFSAEFPKEGPSILRIQQVVRGDSAAYFCASSPGTEGQPQHFGDGTRLSIL.

CDR3 in amino acids: CSVRSGLFYEQYF. The CDR3 nucleotides are TGCAGCGTTCGGTCAGGGTTGTTTTACGAGCAGTACTTC. This rearrangement joins TRBV29-1 to TRBJ2-7; a possible D gene is TRBD1 (5 bases). Germline values: CDR1 SQVTM, CDR2 ANQGSEA. V was pared by 5 bases and J by 4 bases, with 15 bases between. The CDR3 is 13 residues long.

The CDR3 nucleotides read TGTGCCAGAAGCGCTTTTAGGACGGGAGACGAGCAGTACTTC. It codes for CARSAFRTGDEQYF. The chain combines TRBV5-3 with TRBJ2-7, with a possible D match to TRBD2 (6 bases). TRBV5-3 is annotated as an ORF whose role is uncertain. The CDR3 contains 14 residues. V shed 4 bases and J shed 5 bases, with 16 bases lying between them.

The chain is built from TRBV2 and TRBJ2-1; 7 bases line up with TRBD1. Germline-derived CDR1 and CDR2 are SNHLY and FYNNEI. With V trimmed by 0 bases and J by 4 bases, 9 bases remained unmatched. CDR3 size: 17 residues. CDR3 nucleotide sequence: TGTGCCAGCAGTGAAGCGGGTTCGGGACAGACTTACAATGAGCAGTTCTTC. Protein sequence: CASSEAGSGQTYNEQFF.

The gene calls are TRBV11-2 and TRBJ2-7; possibly TRBD2 for D (6 bases). Germline values: CDR1 SGHAT, CDR2 FQNNGV. V shed 3 bases and J shed 1 base, with 19 bases lying between them. The CDR3 runs to 17 residues. CDR3 sequence (DNA): TGTGCCAGCAGCTTGGGCCTACAGTGGGGGGAATCCTACGAGCAGTACTTC. It yields the protein CASSLGLQWGESYEQYF.

The chain carries TRBV5-4 and TRBJ2-1, with 11 bases aligning to TRBD2. The CDR3 has 16 residues. V lost 1 base, J lost 6 bases, and 6 bases stayed unmatched. Germline-derived CDR1 and CDR2 are SGHNT and YYREEE (reference sequence). CDR3 in amino acids: CASSLILTSGANEQFF. In nucleotides, the CDR3 is TGTGCCAGCAGCTTGATTTTGACTAGCGGGGCCAATGAGCAGTTCTTC. Combining the CDR3 with reference TRBV5-4 and TRBJ2-1 gives the whole variable domain ETGVTQSPTHLIKTRGQQVTLRCSSQSGHNTVSWYQQALGQGPQFIFQYYREEENGRGNFPPRFSGLQFPNYSSELNVNALELDDSALYLCASSLILTSGANEQFFGPGTRLTVL.

The chain joins TRBV4-1 to TRBJ2-7, with TRBD2 as a possible D gene (6 bases). Germline values: CDR1 MGHRA, CDR2 YSYEKL. The CDR3 has 18 amino acids. V shed 4 bases and J shed 3 bases, with 25 bases lying between them. The CDR3 DNA follows: TGCGCCAGCAGCCTACAAGCGCCTGATAGCGGAACCAGCTACGAGCAGTACTTC. This sequence encodes CASSLQAPDSGTSYEQYF.

The chain combines TRBV7-9 with TRBJ1-2, with 8 bases matching TRBD1. V gave up 0 bases and J gave up 6 bases; unmatched junction bases: 12. The CDR3 loop spans 17 amino acids. Looked up from germline, CDR1 is SEHNR and CDR2 is FQNEAQ (reference sequence). CDR3 region: CASSLAGTGISRHGYTF. The CDR3 DNA reads TGTGCCAGCAGCTTAGCCGGGACAGGCATTTCCCGGCATGGCTACACCTTC. Drawing the rest from reference TRBV7-9 and TRBJ1-2, the complete variable domain is DTGVSQNPRHKITKRGQNVTFRCDPISEHNRLYWYRQTLGQGPEFLTYFQNEAQLEKSRLLSDRFSAERPKGSFSTLEIQRTEQGDSAMYLCASSLAGTGISRHGYTFGSGTRLTVV.

The chain couples TRBV7-9 to TRBJ2-7; 8 nucleotides line up with TRBD1. The CDR3 has 14 amino acids. Germline CDR1 reads SEHNR; CDR2 reads FQNEAQ (reference sequence). The trim removed 3 bases at V and 3 bases at J, leaving 4 bases unmatched. The CDR3 is CASSFYRGDYEQYF. In DNA, the CDR3 is TGTGCCAGCAGCTTCTACAGGGGGGACTACGAGCAGTACTTC.

This clone occurred once. This CDR3 reads CASSWTSGKGGELFF. DNA for the CDR3: TGTGCCAGCAGCTGGACTAGCGGGAAAGGTGGGGAGCTGTTTTTT. The rearrangement joins TRBV7-6 to TRBJ2-2; 12 nucleotides agree with TRBD2. Germline lookup yields CDR1 SGHVS and CDR2 FNYEAQ. The CDR3 extends over 15 amino acids. V was pared by 4 bases and J by 8 bases, with 5 bases of the junction left unmatched.

The chain has TRBV29-1 and TRBJ1-3, with 9 positions matching TRBD1. The germline V gene encodes CDR1 SQVTM and CDR2 ANQGSEA. The CDR3 loop spans 15 amino acids. V lost 4 bases, J lost 1 base, and 5 bases stayed unmatched. The CDR3 DNA follows: TGCAGCGTTGGGGGGGACAGGGTTTCTGGAAACACCATATATTTT. Translated: CSVGGDRVSGNTIYF.

This chain links TRBV4-1 with TRBJ1-4; D not certain. The CDR3 has 15 residues. V lost 4 bases, J lost 7 bases, and 16 bases lay in between. CDR1 is MGHRA and CDR2 is YSYEKL in the germline V gene. DNA for the CDR3: TGCGCCAGCAGCCGGGCTGGGCCAGGTGGTGAAAAACTGTTTTTT. It codes for CASSRAGPGGEKLFF.

The rearrangement uses TRBV7-3 and TRBJ2-1; 12 bases line up with TRBD2. The CDR3 consists of 18 residues. Trimming removed 4 bases from V and 1 base from J; junction bases left unmatched: 8. Per the germline V gene, CDR1 is SGHTA and CDR2 is FQGTGA. For the CDR3, the DNA is TGTGCCAGCAGCTCACCCGGACTAGCGGGGACATCCTACAATGAGCAGTTCTTC. Its protein product is CASSSPGLAGTSYNEQFF.

V and J are TRBV6-1 and TRBJ1-1, with 7 bases aligning to TRBD1. The germline gives CDR1 MNHNS, CDR2 SASEGT. The V and J ends lost 1 base and 4 bases, in that order; junction bases with no gene match: 6. This CDR3 has 15 amino acids. This chain's CDR3 is CASSEVPTGATEAFF. CDR3 coding DNA: TGTGCCAGCAGTGAAGTTCCCACAGGGGCCACTGAAGCTTTCTTT.

The chain couples TRBV6-1 to TRBJ2-3; 7 bases match TRBD1. V shed 8 bases and J 2 bases; nucleotides not matched to a gene: 1. There are 12 residues in the CDR3. Germline lookup yields CDR1 MNHNS and CDR2 SASEGT. The CDR3 sequence is CASDRVTDTQYF. Here the CDR3 DNA reads TGTGCCAGCGACAGGGTCACAGATACGCAGTATTTT.

The V gene is TRBV6-5, the J gene TRBJ1-1, with 8 bases aligning to TRBD1. The length of the CDR3 is 15 residues. CDR1 is MNHEY and CDR2 is SVGAGI in the germline V gene. J gave up 6 bases and V 0 bases, and 6 bases lay outside the gene matches. The CDR3 is CASSYSKDRAPEAFF. CDR3 nucleotides: TGTGCCAGCAGTTACTCGAAGGACAGGGCCCCTGAAGCTTTCTTT.

V gene TRBV15 combines with J gene TRBJ2-5; 7 nucleotides match TRBD2. Germline-derived CDR1 and CDR2 are LNHNV and YYDKDF (reference sequence). The CDR3 runs 14 residues. Trimming removed 3 bases from V and 5 bases from J; junction bases left unmatched: 6. CDR3 sequence (DNA): TGTGCCACCAGCAGTACGGGGGGTTATGAGACCCAGTACTTC. Protein: CATSSTGGYETQYF.

This clone has only one observation. The chain uses TRBV19 and TRBJ1-4; a possible D gene is TRBD1 (6 bases). The CDR3 spans 14 residues. The germline V gene encodes CDR1 LNHDA and CDR2 SQIVND (reference sequence). The V gene lost 3 bases and the J gene lost 9 bases, with 14 bases spanning the gap. The CDR3 bases are TGTGCCAGTAGTATTGCAACAGGGTCTAAAAAACTGTTTTTT. Protein sequence: CASSIATGSKKLFF.

The rearrangement joins TRBV6-1 to TRBJ1-2, with D tentatively TRBD1 (6 bases). Germline V gene sequence: CDR1 MNHNS, CDR2 SASEGT. V lost 6 bases and J lost 2, with 13 bases in between. The CDR3 loop spans 14 amino acids. The CDR3 DNA follows: TGTGCCAGCAGACAGGGAGGGTTGAACTATGGCTACACCTTC. Its translation: CASRQGGLNYGYTF.